These 17 T cell receptor beta chains were sequenced from one sample in a study of T-cell memory formation after mild COVID-19. MiXCR, run by TCRdb on the 5' RACE reads, gives a single entry per CDR3 protein. The repertoire consists of 75,000 to 95,000 distinct CDR3 sequences, with around 16% occurring once and the leading ten covering about two fifths. The source material was PBMCs or a T cell subset sorted from them (not recorded which). These receptor sequences come from a young man who had mild COVID-19 (a few samples of this study predate the infection). Cell type and time point are not known.

The chain is built from TRBV20-1 and TRBJ2-5; 10 nucleotides line up with TRBD1. CDR1 DFQATT and CDR2 SNEGSKA come from the germline V gene (reference sequence). The CDR3 runs 18 residues. V lost 1 base to trimming and J lost 5 bases; unmatched junction nucleotides: 16. CDR3 region: CSARGPGQGSAAWETQYF. CDR3 DNA: TGCAGTGCTAGAGGCCCGGGACAGGGGTCCGCTGCGTGGGAGACCCAGTACTTC.

The chain couples TRBV4-3 to TRBJ2-3, with 11 bases matching TRBD2. Germline V lookup: CDR1 LGHNA, CDR2 YSLEER. The CDR3 totals 18 residues. The V segment lost 5 bases and the J segment 5 bases; nucleotides outside the gene matches: 15. The CDR3 sequence: CASSARSAGLAGEDTQYF. The CDR3, as DNA: TGCGCCAGCAGCGCTCGTTCCGCCGGACTAGCGGGTGAAGATACGCAGTATTTT.

The chain joins TRBV20-1 to TRBJ2-7; TRBD2 is a possible D gene (5 bases). This CDR3 region has 13 residues. Trimming cost V 5 bases and J 5 bases, with 16 bases left between them. CDR1 is DFQATT and CDR2 is SNEGSKA in the germline V gene (reference sequence). The DNA for the CDR3 is TGCAGTGCTCGATCCGGGATGGGCCACGAGCAGTACGTC. It codes for CSARSGMGHEQYV.

The chain carries TRBV7-2 and TRBJ2-3, with D tentatively TRBD2 (7 bases). CDR3 length: 15 amino acids. Germline values: CDR1 SGHTA, CDR2 FQGNSA. Trimming took 5 bases from V and 1 from J, leaving 13 bases between them. For the CDR3, the DNA is TGTGCCAGCAGCCCCGGGGGGCTCCGCACAGATACGCAGTATTTT. It translates to CASSPGGLRTDTQYF.

This clonotype was counted between two and nine times. The rearrangement joins TRBV12-3 or TRBV12-4 to TRBJ2-3; D gene unclear. The germline V and J ends were trimmed by 7 bases and 3 bases, with 14 bases remaining between them. This CDR3 has 14 residues. CDR3 protein: CASIWGKRTDTQYF. DNA of the CDR3: TGTGCCAGCATTTGGGGAAAGAGGACAGATACGCAGTATTTT.

This clonotype occurred many times. The chain has TRBV15 and TRBJ2-1, with 11 bases fitting TRBD2. The CDR3 is 16 residues long. Unmatched junction bases numbered 5, after V lost 4 bases and J lost 3 bases. Germline V CDR1 and CDR2: LNHNV, YYDKDF (reference sequence). The CDR3 here is CATSTPTSGGYNEQFF. The CDR3 DNA reads as TGTGCCACCAGCACCCCCACTAGCGGGGGCTACAATGAGCAGTTCTTC. Based on the CDR3 plus reference TRBV15 and TRBJ2-1, the full variable domain is DAMVIQNPRYQVTQFGKPVTLSCSQTLNHNVMYWYQQKSSQAPKLLFHYYDKDFNNEADTPDNFQSRRPNTSFCFLDIRSPGLGDTAMYLCATSTPTSGGYNEQFFGPGTRLTVL.

In its sample, this clonotype was seen a few times. The chain carries TRBV29-1 and TRBJ2-5, with D tentatively TRBD1 or TRBD2 (5 bases each). This CDR3 is built from 10 residues. Deletions cut 7 bases from V and 9 bases from J, with 12 bases between. Germline-derived CDR1 and CDR2 are SQVTM and ANQGSEA. The CDR3 protein is CSGDAPPQYF. The CDR3 nucleotides are TGCAGCGGGGACGCGCCCCCCCAGTACTTC. The entire variable domain, with the rest obtained from reference TRBV29-1 and TRBJ2-5, is as follows: SAVISQKPSRDICQRGTSLTIQCQVDSQVTMMFWYRQQPGQSLTLIATANQGSEATYESGFVIDKFPISRPNLTFSTLTVSNMSPEDSSIYLCSGDAPPQYFGPGTRLLVL.

In its sample, this clonotype was seen a few times. J is TRBJ1-2 and V is TRBV29-1, with D perhaps TRBD1 (6 bases). From germline, CDR1 is SQVTM and CDR2 ANQGSEA. Trimming took off 6 bases at V and 4 bases at J, with 12 bases between the two ends. The CDR3 sequence is 12 residues long. The CDR3 loop is CSVHGGAYGYTF. In DNA form, the CDR3 reads TGCAGCGTCCACGGGGGGGCCTATGGCTACACCTTC.

J is TRBJ2-7 and V is TRBV5-6, with 8 positions matching TRBD1. The CDR3 has 16 residues. V lost 4 bases to trimming and J lost 4 bases; unmatched junction nucleotides: 13. Germline V gives CDR1 SGHDT, CDR2 YYEEEE. CDR3 bases: TGTGCCAGCAGCCAGGAGGTCCGCAGGGGGCATTACGAGCAGTACTTC. This sequence encodes CASSQEVRRGHYEQYF.

This clonotype was detected many times. The CDR3 nucleotides read TGCGCCAGCAGCTTGGCCACTCTGACAGGGGGCAACACTGAAGCTTTCTTT. Translated: CASSLATLTGGNTEAFF. The V gene is TRBV5-1, the J gene TRBJ1-1; 10 bases line up with TRBD1. CDR3 length equals 17 residues. Unmatched junction bases numbered 7, after V lost 0 bases and J lost 2 bases. Germline values: CDR1 SGHRS, CDR2 YFSETQ.

The chain joins TRBV5-5 to TRBJ2-3, with a tentative D call TRBD2 (5 bases). Germline V gene sequence: CDR1 SGHKS, CDR2 YYEKEE (reference sequence). The CDR3 runs to 10 residues. The V end was cut by 7 bases, the J end by 11 bases, with 11 bases between. This CDR3 is CASGRIGQYF. CDR3 DNA: TGTGCCAGCGGGAGAATTGGGCAGTATTTT. The whole variable domain, remainder taken from reference TRBV5-5 and TRBJ2-3, is DAGVTQSPTHLIKTRGQQVTLRCSPISGHKSVSWYQQVLGQGPQFIFQYYEKEERGRGNFPDRFSARQFPNYSSELNVNALLLGDSALYLCASGRIGQYFGPGTRLTVL.

The V and J genes are TRBV3-1 and TRBJ2-3; 7 nucleotides match TRBD1. V shed 4 bases, J shed 2 bases, and the junction held 9 bases outside the gene matches. The germline V gene has CDR1 LGHDT and CDR2 YNNKEL (reference sequence). The CDR3 sequence is 16 residues long. CDR3 sequence: CASSPQGKIYTDTQYF. In nucleotides, the CDR3 is TGTGCCAGCAGCCCACAGGGGAAGATATACACAGATACGCAGTATTTT.

The V and J genes are TRBV21-1 and TRBJ1-5; the DNA was not compared with TRBD1, the D call given in the table. TRBV21-1 represents a pseudogene. The CDR3 is made up of 19 amino acids. CDR3 amino acids: CASSKAGDRGLGSNQPQHF. CDR3 DNA: TGTGCCAGCAGCAAAGCCGGGGACAGGGGGCTGGGTAGCAATCAGCCCCAGCATTTT.

The chain links TRBV5-1 to TRBJ2-7; 7 bases map to TRBD1. CDR1 is SGHRS and CDR2 is YFSETQ in the germline V gene. This CDR3 is built from 17 residues. With 1 base clipped from V and 4 bases from J, the junction kept 14 bases outside the gene matches. CDR3 nucleotide sequence: TGCGCCAGCAGCTTGTGGGGACAGACGAGCGGATATTACGAGCAGTACTTC. This gives the protein CASSLWGQTSGYYEQYF.

The V gene is TRBV10-3, the J gene TRBJ1-5; D is undetermined. CDR3 length: 14 amino acids. Germline V gene data show CDR1 as ENHRY and CDR2 as SYGVKD. Trimming cost V 2 bases and J 0 bases, with 5 bases left between them. The CDR3 DNA is TGTGCCATCAGTGAGGCAGATAGCAATCAGCCCCAGCATTTT. Amino acid sequence: CAISEADSNQPQHF.

The genes are TRBV12-3 or TRBV12-4 and TRBJ2-3; possibly TRBD1 for D (6 bases). The CDR3 contains 12 residues. Trimming left V 7 bases short and J 3 bases short, with 8 bases between. Here the CDR3 reads CASKGGTDTQYF. The CDR3, as DNA: TGTGCCAGCAAAGGGGGAACAGATACGCAGTATTTT.

The V and J genes are TRBV7-9 and TRBJ2-3; 8 positions agree with TRBD1. The V and J ends lost 5 bases and 7 bases, in that order; junction bases with no gene match: 11. This CDR3 contains 15 residues. CDR1 and CDR2 (germline): SEHNR, FQNEAQ (reference sequence). The CDR3 nucleotides are TGTGCCAGCAGCCCTCCCCTGGACAGGGCGAATACGCAGTATTTT. Encoded protein: CASSPPLDRANTQYF.